Described below is a single T cell receptor (beta chain) sequence and its context. Its antigen is still unknown. Some clones are missing from TCRdb's copy, which holds only in-frame ones; the method was immunoSEQ multiplex PCR. The repertoire holds some 54,000 clones, roughly 90% seen once, with under 2.5% in the top ten. The source of the sample is a study of a mutant IDH1 vaccine in newly diagnosed glioma. Study in general: Treatment recipients were about 62% male and around 38% female, and their mean age was approximately 42 years. Patients were pretreated with radiotherapy, temozolomide, or both, mostly both.

CDR3 length: 14 amino acids. In germline, CDR1 is LGHNA, CDR2 YSLEER. V lost 0 bases to trimming and J lost 6 bases, with 12 bases between them. Stated time point: week 11, during vaccination. All doses held 300 ug of mutant IDH1 20-mer peptide, with topical imiquimod. J is TRBJ2-7 and V is TRBV4-3, with D uncertain. This clonotype originated in a man aged 45 to 65 with glioma. The specimen was PBMCs, collected from a glioma patient whose treatment included an IDH1 peptide vaccine. The CDR3, as DNA: TGCGCCAGCAGCCAAGATCAGGTGTGGGGCGAGCAGTACTTC. Its translation is CASSQDQVWGEQYF.